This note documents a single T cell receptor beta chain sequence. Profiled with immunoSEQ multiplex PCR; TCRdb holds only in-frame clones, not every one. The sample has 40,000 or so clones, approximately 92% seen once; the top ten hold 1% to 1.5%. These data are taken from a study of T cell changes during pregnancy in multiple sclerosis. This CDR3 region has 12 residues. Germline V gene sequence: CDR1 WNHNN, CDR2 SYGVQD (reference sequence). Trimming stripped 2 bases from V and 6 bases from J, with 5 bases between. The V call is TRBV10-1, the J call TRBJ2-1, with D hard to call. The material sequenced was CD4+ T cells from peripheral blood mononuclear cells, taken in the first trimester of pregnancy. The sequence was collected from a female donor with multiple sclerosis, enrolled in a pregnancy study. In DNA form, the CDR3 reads TGCGCCAGCAGTGAGCAGGCCAATGAGCAGTTCTTC. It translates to CASSEQANEQFF.